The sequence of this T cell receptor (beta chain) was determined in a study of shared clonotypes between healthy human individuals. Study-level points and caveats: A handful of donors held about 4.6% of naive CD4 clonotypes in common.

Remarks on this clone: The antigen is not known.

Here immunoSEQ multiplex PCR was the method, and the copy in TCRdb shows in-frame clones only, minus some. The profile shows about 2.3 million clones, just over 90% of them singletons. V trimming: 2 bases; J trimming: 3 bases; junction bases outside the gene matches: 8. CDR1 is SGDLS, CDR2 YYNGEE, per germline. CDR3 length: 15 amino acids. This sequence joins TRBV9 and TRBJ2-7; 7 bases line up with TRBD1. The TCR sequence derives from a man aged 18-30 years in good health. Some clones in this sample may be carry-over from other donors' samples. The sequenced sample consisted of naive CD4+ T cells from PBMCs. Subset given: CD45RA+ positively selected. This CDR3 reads CASSVSGQSLYEQYF. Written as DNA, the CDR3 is TGTGCCAGCAGCGTTTCGGGACAGTCACTCTACGAGCAGTACTTC.